The next 6 T cell receptor beta chains were all read from a single sample in a study of blood T cell repertoires in COVID-19. Data came from immunoSEQ multiplex PCR; TCRdb stores just in-frame clones and leaves some out. The data contain over 150,000 clones, 60% to 80% of them singletons. Specimen: peripheral blood. These TCRs come from a woman between 70 and 85 years old with acute or convalescent COVID-19.

The chain carries TRBV19 and TRBJ1-2; D possibly corresponds to TRBD1 (6 bases). The CDR3 totals 16 residues. The germline gives CDR1 LNHDA, CDR2 SQIVND (reference sequence). V lost 6 bases and J 2 bases, leaving 19 bases between the germline ends. CDR3 residues: CASSKDRSGGNYGYTF. The CDR3 DNA follows: TGTGCCAGTAGCAAGGACCGCTCTGGGGGCAACTATGGCTACACCTTC.

The chain couples TRBV5-1 to TRBJ2-2, with D possibly being TRBD2 (5 bases). Trimming stripped 3 bases from V and 5 bases from J, with 11 bases between. CDR3 length equals 14 residues. Germline V gene sequence: CDR1 SGHRS, CDR2 YFSETQ. The CDR3 sequence is CASSSTSLTGELFF. For the CDR3, the DNA is TGCGCCAGCAGCTCTACTAGTTTGACCGGGGAGCTGTTTTTT.

This clone was seen a handful of times. The CDR3 nucleotides are TGTGCCAGCAGCCACGGACCCTTGACAGGGGGCGCCGGGGCCAACGTCCTGACTTTC. Translating it yields CASSHGPLTGGAGANVLTF. The genes are TRBV4-2 and TRBJ2-6; 10 positions agree with TRBD1. Trimming at V came to 3 bases and at J to 4 bases, leaving 12 bases not matched to a gene. The CDR3 is 19 amino acids. CDR1 is LGHNA and CDR2 is YNFKEQ in the germline V gene.

DNA of the CDR3: TGTGCCAGCAGCCAACTGGGAGCCTACGAGCAGTACTTC. This gives the protein CASSQLGAYEQYF. This sequence joins TRBV3-1 (or the pseudogene TRBV3-2) and TRBJ2-7, with a tentative D call TRBD2 (5 bases). Germline CDR1 and CDR2: LGHDT and YNNKEL (reference sequence). The CDR3 length is 13 residues. V was cut by 2 bases and J by 2 bases, with 7 bases left in between.

The V call is TRBV11-2, the J call TRBJ2-2; tentatively, D is TRBD2 (6 bases). Per germline, CDR1 SGHAT and CDR2 FQNNGV. V shed 3 bases and J shed 1 base, with 12 bases lying between them. The CDR3 contains 16 residues. CDR3 residues: CASSFLGRENTGELFF. CDR3 nucleotide sequence: TGTGCCAGCAGCTTCCTGGGGCGGGAGAACACCGGGGAGCTGTTTTTT.

The genes are TRBV20-1 and TRBJ2-1; D call uncertain. The length of the CDR3 is 11 residues. Germline CDR1 is DFQATT and CDR2 is SNEGSKA (reference sequence). CDR3 sequence (DNA): TGCAGCCCAGTAAGTCACAATGAGCAGTTCTTC. Residues: CSPVSHNEQFF.